The subject of this entry is one TCR beta chain. As yet, its antigen is unknown. TCRdb fed the reads into MiXCR, producing one record per CDR3 protein. The sample shows around 440,000 distinct CDR3 sequences, 11% of them seen only once. The sample is drawn from a study of T cell repertoires in cytomegalovirus infection. Study at large: Public TCR beta signatures provided an indication of both CMV infection and a matching HLA type. Study-wide findings and caveats: CMV-specific HLA-C-restricted TCR beta clonotypes dominated the ex vivo response. Carriage of CMV together with the relevant HLA was identifiable through cumulative public TCR beta family frequency.

Sequencing was carried out using PBMCs. The sequence derives from a human donor in good health (CMV status not recorded). Some clones in this sample may be carry-over from other donors' samples.

In DNA, the CDR3 is TGTGCCAGCAGCTTAGGGGGGGGGGGGGGGTCGAATCAGCCCCAGCATTTT. Translating gives CASSLGGGGGSNQPQHF. V is TRBV7-8 and J is TRBJ1-5; the D gene is possibly TRBD1 (5 bases). Trimming cost V 1 base and J 4 bases, with 17 bases left between them. CDR1 SGHVS and CDR2 FQNEAQ come from the germline V gene. This CDR3 region has 17 residues.